The 6 T cell receptor beta chains reported below all come from one sample, sequenced in a study of T cells in Graves' hyperthyroidism and ophthalmopathy. TCR beta CDR3 region amplification was performed from RNA transcripts. The HTBI primer set drove a first-round RT-PCR of the TCR CDR3. Each CDR3 protein is one row after TCRdb ran MiXCR on the multiplex PCR reads. Of about 260,000 distinct CDR3 sequences in the sample, about 15% were seen once. What was sequenced was blood. These receptors all stem from a young woman with Graves' ophthalmopathy.

This clonotype was found a few times. V and J are TRBV5-1 and TRBJ1-3; no clear D gene. The CDR3 runs to 15 residues. V was clipped by 3 bases and J by 0 bases, with 10 bases between them. CDR1 and CDR2 (germline): SGHRS, YFSETQ. The CDR3 loop is CASSSDGDSGNTIYF. The CDR3 region has the DNA TGCGCCAGCAGCTCAGACGGGGACTCTGGAAACACCATATATTTT.

The chain links TRBV6-1 to TRBJ1-5; TRBD1 aligns across 11 bases. V dropped 6 bases and J dropped 7; count of bases not matched to a gene: 17. The CDR3 is 18 residues long. CDR1 and CDR2 from the germline V gene are MNHNS and SASEGT. This chain's CDR3 is CASRNRAGTGGSRQPQHF. Here the CDR3 DNA reads TGTGCCAGCAGAAATCGGGCCGGGACAGGGGGAAGTCGGCAGCCCCAGCATTTT.

The sample holds many counts of this clonotype. This chain connects TRBV12-3 or TRBV12-4 to TRBJ1-1; the D is unclear. The V end was cut by 6 bases, the J end by 11 bases, with 28 bases between. The CDR3 loop spans 16 amino acids. The CDR3 nucleotides are TGTGCCAGCAGCTCCGCGAGGAGGGAGCAGTTCCAAAGGGCTTTCTTT. As protein: CASSSARREQFQRAFF.

The gene calls are TRBV4-1 and TRBJ1-1, with D hard to call. Germline V gene lookup returns CDR1 MGHRA and CDR2 YSYEKL. The CDR3 contains 14 residues. The V end was cut by 1 base, the J end by 3 bases, with 9 bases between. In DNA, the CDR3 is TGCGCCAGCAGCCAAGGGGGTGATTACACTGAAGCTTTCTTT. Translated, it gives CASSQGGDYTEAFF.

The sample holds many counts of this clonotype. The chain is built from TRBV3-1 and TRBJ1-3, with a possible D match to TRBD1 (6 bases). The CDR3 has 15 amino acids. Trimming took 4 bases from V and 8 from J, leaving 18 bases between them. Germline-derived CDR1 and CDR2 are LGHDT and YNNKEL (reference sequence). The CDR3 DNA follows: TGTGCCAGCAGCCTGAAAGGGGGTAGGCTGGACACCATATATTTT. Protein product: CASSLKGGRLDTIYF. Drawing the rest from reference TRBV3-1 and TRBJ1-3, the complete variable domain is DTAVSQTPKYLVTQMGNDKSIKCEQNLGHDTMYWYKQDSKKFLKIMFSYNNKELIINETVPNRFSPKSPDKAHLNLHINSLELGDSAVYFCASSLKGGRLDTIYFGEGSWLTVV.

This clonotype was observed at least ten times. The chain couples TRBV13 to TRBJ1-6; D gene unclear. CDR3 length: 12 amino acids. Trimming removed 6 bases at V and 7 bases at J, with 7 bases between. The V gene's germline CDR1 is PRHDT and CDR2 FYEKMQ (reference sequence). The CDR3 reads CASRVGNSPLHF. Here the CDR3 DNA reads TGTGCCAGCAGGGTAGGGAATTCACCCCTCCACTTT. Drawing the rest from reference TRBV13 and TRBJ1-6, the complete variable domain is AAGVIQSPRHLIKEKRETATLKCYPIPRHDTVYWYQQGPGQDPQFLISFYEKMQSDKGSIPDRFSAQQFSDYHSELNMSSLELGDSALYFCASRVGNSPLHFGNGTRLTVT.